The entry below describes one TCR beta chain. Hyperthyroidism in the patients, aged 18 to 65, was newly diagnosed and under 2 months in duration. Those patients with uncontrolled infection, other autoimmune disease, pregnancy or lactation were excluded. These data belong to a study of T cells in Graves' hyperthyroidism and ophthalmopathy. Amplified TCR beta CDR3 regions came from RNA transcripts. The HTBI set primed first-round TCR CDR3 RT-PCR. A single record per CDR3 protein comes from TCRdb applying MiXCR to the multiplex PCR reads. The sample includes roughly 420,000 distinct CDR3 sequences, about an eighth seen only once; the top ten take less than 6.5%. Germline CDR1 is MDHEN and CDR2 is SYDVKM. This CDR3 is built from 16 residues. Trimming cost V 6 bases and J 4 bases, with 21 bases left between them.

The chain uses TRBV28 and TRBJ1-2; no clear D gene. This clonotype originated in a woman under 30 with Graves' hyperthyroidism. Sequenced input: blood. The CDR3 spells CASRPIGRVTAYGYTF. Here the CDR3 DNA reads TGTGCCAGCAGGCCCATTGGCCGGGTCACAGCCTATGGCTACACCTTC.